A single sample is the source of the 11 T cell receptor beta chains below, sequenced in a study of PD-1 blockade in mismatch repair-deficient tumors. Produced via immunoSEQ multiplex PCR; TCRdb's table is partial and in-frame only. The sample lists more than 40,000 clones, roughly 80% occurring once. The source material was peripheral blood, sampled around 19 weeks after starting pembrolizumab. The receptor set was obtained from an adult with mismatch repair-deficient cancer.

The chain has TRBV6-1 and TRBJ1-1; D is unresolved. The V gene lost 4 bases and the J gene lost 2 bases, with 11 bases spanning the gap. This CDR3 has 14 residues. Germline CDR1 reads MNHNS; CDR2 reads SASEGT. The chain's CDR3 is CASSGSAKNTEAFF. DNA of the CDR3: TGTGCCAGCAGTGGGTCAGCGAAAAACACTGAAGCTTTCTTT.

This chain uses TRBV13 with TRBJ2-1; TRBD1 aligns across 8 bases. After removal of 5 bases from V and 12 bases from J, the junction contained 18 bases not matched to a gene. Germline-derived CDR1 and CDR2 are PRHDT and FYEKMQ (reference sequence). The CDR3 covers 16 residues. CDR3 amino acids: CASSGAPGQDAMRQFF. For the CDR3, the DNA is TGTGCCAGCAGCGGCGCCCCGGGACAGGACGCAATGAGGCAGTTCTTC.

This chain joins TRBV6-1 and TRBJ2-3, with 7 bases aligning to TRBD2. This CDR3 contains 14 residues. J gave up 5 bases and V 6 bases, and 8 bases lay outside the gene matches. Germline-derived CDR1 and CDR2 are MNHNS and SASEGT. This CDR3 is CASRASGRGDTQYF. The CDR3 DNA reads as TGTGCCAGCAGGGCTAGCGGAAGGGGAGATACGCAGTATTTT.

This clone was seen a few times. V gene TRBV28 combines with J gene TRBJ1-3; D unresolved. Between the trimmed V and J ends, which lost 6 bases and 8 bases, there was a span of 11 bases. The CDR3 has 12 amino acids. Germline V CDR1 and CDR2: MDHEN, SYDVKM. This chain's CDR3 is CASSLYQDTIYF. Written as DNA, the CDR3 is TGTGCCAGCAGCCTTTACCAGGACACCATATATTTT.

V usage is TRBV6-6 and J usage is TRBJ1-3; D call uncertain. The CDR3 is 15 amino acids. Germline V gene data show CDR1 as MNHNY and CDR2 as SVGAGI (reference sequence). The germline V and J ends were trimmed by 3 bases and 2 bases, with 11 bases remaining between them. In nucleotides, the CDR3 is TGTGCCAGCAGTTATGGGAGGGCCACTGGAAACACCATATATTTT. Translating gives CASSYGRATGNTIYF.

The CDR3 region is CATSVGFTEAFF. The CDR3, as DNA: TGTGCCACCAGCGTTGGGTTCACTGAAGCTTTCTTT. The chain uses TRBV15 and TRBJ1-1; D not resolved. Trimming pared 5 bases from V and 4 bases from J, leaving 8 bases between. Germline lookup yields CDR1 LNHNV and CDR2 YYDKDF (reference sequence). The CDR3 loop spans 12 amino acids. Full variable domain (rest looked up from reference TRBV15 and TRBJ1-1): DAMVIQNPRYQVTQFGKPVTLSCSQTLNHNVMYWYQQKSSQAPKLLFHYYDKDFNNEADTPDNFQSRRPNTSFCFLDIRSPGLGDTAMYLCATSVGFTEAFFGQGTRLTVV.

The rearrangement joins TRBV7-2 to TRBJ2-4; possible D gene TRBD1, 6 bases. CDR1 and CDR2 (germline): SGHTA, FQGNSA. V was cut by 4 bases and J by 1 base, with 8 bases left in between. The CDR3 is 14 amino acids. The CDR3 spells CASSSTGAKNIQYF. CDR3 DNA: TGTGCCAGCAGCTCCACAGGGGCCAAAAACATTCAGTACTTC.

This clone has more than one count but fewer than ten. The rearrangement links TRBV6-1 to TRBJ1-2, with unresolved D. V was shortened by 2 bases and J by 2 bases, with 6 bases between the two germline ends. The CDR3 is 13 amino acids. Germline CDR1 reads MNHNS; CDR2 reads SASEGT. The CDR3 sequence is CASSERENYGYTF. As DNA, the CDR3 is TGTGCCAGCAGTGAACGGGAAAACTATGGCTACACCTTC.

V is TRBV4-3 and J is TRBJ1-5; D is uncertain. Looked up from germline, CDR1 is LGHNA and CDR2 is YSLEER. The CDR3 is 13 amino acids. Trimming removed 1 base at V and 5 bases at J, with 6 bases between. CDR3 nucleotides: TGCGCCAGCAGCCAAGGGGTGGATCAGCCCCAGCATTTT. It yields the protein CASSQGVDQPQHF.

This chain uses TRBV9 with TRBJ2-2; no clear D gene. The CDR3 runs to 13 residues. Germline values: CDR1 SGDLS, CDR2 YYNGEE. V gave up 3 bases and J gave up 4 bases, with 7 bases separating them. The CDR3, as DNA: TGTGCCAGCAGCGGATCATTCACCGGGGAGCTGTTTTTT. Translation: CASSGSFTGELFF. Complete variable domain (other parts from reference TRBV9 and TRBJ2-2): DSGVTQTPKHLITATGQRVTLRCSPRSGDLSVYWYQQSLDQGLQFLIQYYNGEERAKGNILERFSAQQFPDLHSELNLSSLELGDSALYFCASSGSFTGELFFGEGSRLTVL.

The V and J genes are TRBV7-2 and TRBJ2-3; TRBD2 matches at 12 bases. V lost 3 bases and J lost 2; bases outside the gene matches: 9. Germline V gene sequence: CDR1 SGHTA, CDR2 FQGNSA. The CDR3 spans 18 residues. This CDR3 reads CASSFPPLAGGHTDTQYF. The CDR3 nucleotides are TGTGCCAGCAGCTTCCCGCCACTAGCGGGAGGTCACACAGATACGCAGTATTTT.